This T cell receptor beta chain was sequenced in a study of identical twins. V gave up 5 bases and J gave up 4 bases; unmatched junction bases: 4. This CDR3 is built from 13 residues. CDR1 and CDR2 from the germline V gene are SGHTA and FQGTGA. TCRdb analysed the 5' RACE reads with MiXCR anew, one entry per CDR3 protein. The repertoire includes some 690,000 distinct CDR3 sequences, 21% of them detected once, and approximately 4.3% sits in the top ten. These records were also assigned to another study, of T cells expressing NK-cell markers. Turning to that study: Seven sequenced donors out of eight were HCMV-seropositive, one seronegative. In several experiments, sorting was confined to alpha-beta TCR T cells through use of an anti-gamma-delta TCR antibody. Dominant NKG2C+ clonotype frequencies of 1.0-7.0% of CD8+ T cells were measured in about 6 donors.

This TCR was recovered from a woman under 30 in good health. Sequenced material: PBMCs. The V and J genes are TRBV7-3 and TRBJ2-5; 7 bases align to TRBD2. CDR3 sequence: CASSVSGAETQYF. CDR3 DNA sequence: TGTGCCAGCAGCGTAAGCGGGGCAGAGACCCAGTACTTC.